This entry lists 10 T cell receptor beta chains sequenced from one sample in a study of shared clonotypes between healthy human individuals. Libraries were prepared by immunoSEQ multiplex PCR; TCRdb keeps only in-frame clonotypes and omits some of them. The profile shows more than 2,000,000 clones, approximately 92% of them singletons. The sample taken for sequencing was naive CD4+ T cells sorted from blood. The sample's subset: CD45RA+ positively selected. The receptor set was obtained from a man between 18 and 35 years old in good health.

The chain employs TRBV7-9 and TRBJ2-7, with D unresolved. V lost 1 base to trimming and J lost 5 bases, with 12 bases between them. Germline lookup yields CDR1 SEHNR and CDR2 FQNEAQ (reference sequence). The CDR3 has 14 amino acids. CDR3: CASSLDSLGDEQYF. For the CDR3, the DNA is TGTGCCAGCAGCTTAGACAGTTTGGGCGACGAGCAGTACTTC.

The chain has TRBV5-5 and TRBJ2-5; D perhaps matches TRBD1 (6 bases). Germline CDR1 and CDR2: SGHKS and YYEKEE (reference sequence). The CDR3 spans 16 residues. The V end was cut by 2 bases, the J end by 2 bases, with 16 bases between. The DNA of the CDR3 is TGTGCCAGCAGCTTCCTGGCGACAGGTTCTCAAGAGACCCAGTACTTC. Its protein product is CASSFLATGSQETQYF.

The chain links TRBV28 to TRBJ2-5; D may be TRBD2 (5 bases). V dropped 7 bases and J dropped 1 base, with 16 bases sitting between them. Germline CDR1 MDHEN, CDR2 SYDVKM. The CDR3 has 15 amino acids. The CDR3 coding sequence is TGTGCCAGCATCGCCCCGGGGTTTACCCAAGAGACCCAGTACTTC. Amino acid sequence: CASIAPGFTQETQYF.

The J gene is TRBJ1-4, the V gene TRBV7-2; maybe TRBD1 (5 bases). CDR1 is SGHTA, CDR2 FQGNSA, per germline. CDR3 length: 14 residues. Trimming stripped 3 bases from V and 5 bases from J, with 10 bases between. The CDR3: CASSFLRGNEKLFF. The CDR3 DNA is TGTGCCAGCAGCTTCCTCCGGGGGAATGAAAAACTGTTTTTT.

This chain links TRBV7-9 with TRBJ2-5; D might be TRBD2 (7 bases). Germline lookup yields CDR1 SEHNR and CDR2 FQNEAQ (reference sequence). The CDR3 sequence is 13 residues long. Trimming shortened V by 5 bases and J by 5 bases, and 12 bases separated the two germline ends. In DNA form, the CDR3 reads TGTGCCAGCAGCAGGGGGGGCGGTGAGACCCAGTACTTC. Its protein is CASSRGGGETQYF.

The J gene is TRBJ2-4, the V gene TRBV6-5, with 7 positions matching TRBD2. Germline lookup yields CDR1 MNHEY and CDR2 SVGAGI. CDR3 length equals 16 residues. V lost 0 bases and J lost 4; bases outside the gene matches: 6. In nucleotides, the CDR3 is TGTGCCAGCAGTTACTCCCCAACGGGAGGTAAAAACATTCAGTACTTC. Amino acids: CASSYSPTGGKNIQYF.

This clone has a single count. The chain has TRBV28 and TRBJ2-5; D perhaps matches TRBD1 (7 bases). CDR1 is MDHEN and CDR2 is SYDVKM in the germline V gene. The CDR3 loop spans 16 amino acids. The V gene lost 6 bases and the J gene lost 2 bases, with 19 bases spanning the gap. CDR3 nucleotides: TGTGCCAGCAGCCATCCACGCGGGACAGTACAAGAGACCCAGTACTTC. It translates to CASSHPRGTVQETQYF.

The chain is built from TRBV27 and TRBJ2-7, with D possibly TRBD2 on 6 matching bases. Germline values: CDR1 MNHEY, CDR2 SMNVEV (reference sequence). Deletions cut 7 bases from V and 2 bases from J, with 15 bases between. The CDR3 has 14 amino acids. As DNA, the CDR3 is TGTGCCAGCACCCTCGGGACGGGGGCCTACGAGCAGTACTTC. As protein: CASTLGTGAYEQYF.

V is TRBV5-4 and J is TRBJ2-1; 9 nucleotides agree with TRBD2. The trim removed 0 bases at V and 6 bases at J, leaving 13 bases unmatched. There are 18 residues in the CDR3. In germline, CDR1 is SGHNT, CDR2 YYREEE (reference sequence). The CDR3 nucleotides read TGTGCCAGCAGCTTGGGCGGGGGGGAAGCCTCGATATTCAATGAGCAGTTCTTC. This sequence encodes CASSLGGGEASIFNEQFF. The variable domain in full, with the rest retrieved from reference TRBV5-4 and TRBJ2-1, is ETGVTQSPTHLIKTRGQQVTLRCSSQSGHNTVSWYQQALGQGPQFIFQYYREEENGRGNFPPRFSGLQFPNYSSELNVNALELDDSALYLCASSLGGGEASIFNEQFFGPGTRLTVL.

V is TRBV6-6 and J is TRBJ2-7; D unclear. This CDR3 comprises 16 residues. Between the trimmed V and J ends, which lost 7 bases and 0 bases, there was a span of 19 bases. Germline CDR1 reads MNHNY; CDR2 reads SVGAGI (reference sequence). The CDR3 protein is CASTRGGRKDSYEQYF. The CDR3, as DNA: TGTGCCAGCACTCGAGGTGGCCGAAAGGACTCCTACGAGCAGTACTTC.